These T cell receptor beta chains were read from a single sample in a study of T cells after yellow fever vaccination. MiXCR was run by TCRdb on the 5' RACE reads, yielding one entry per CDR3 protein. The sample consists of 60,000 to 75,000 distinct CDR3 sequences, approximately 6.1% of them appearing once. Sequenced material: CD8+ T cells sorted from PBMCs, taken about 49 days after the first yellow fever vaccination. The receptors here all came from a man between 18 and 35 years old who received the YFV17D yellow fever vaccine. Both conserved end residues are part of each CDR3. A D gene is named only where the DNA matches it firmly. Expanded clones get a size class; other rows say once, few or many, or leave the size out.

d_gene,j_gene,v_gene,abundance,CDR3aa,CDR3nt
.,TRBJ2-3,TRBV29-1,.,CSVVAYQDGSDTQYF,TGCAGCGTTGTCGCCTATCAGGATGGGTCAGATACGCAGTATTTT
TRBD2,TRBJ2-3,TRBV14,.,CASSDRTSGGTDTQYF,TGTGCCAGCAGCGACCGGACTAGCGGGGGCACAGATACGCAGTATTTT
TRBD2,TRBJ2-5,TRBV9,many,CASSSGLAEETQYF,TGTGCCAGCAGCTCCGGACTAGCGGAAGAGACCCAGTACTTC
TRBD2,TRBJ2-7,TRBV6-2/TRBV6-3,.,CASSYPRQVPSGGDYEQYF,TGTGCCAGCAGTTACCCCCGCCAGGTTCCTAGCGGGGGGGACTACGAGCAGTACTTC
.,TRBJ1-5,TRBV7-6,many,CASSLAAGTYSNQPQHF,TGTGCCAGCAGCTTAGCCGCAGGGACGTATAGCAATCAGCCCCAGCATTTT
.,TRBJ2-3,TRBV9,many,CASSPPIGLYTDTQYF,TGTGCCAGCAGCCCCCCCATCGGGCTTTACACAGATACGCAGTATTTT
TRBD1,TRBJ2-2,TRBV12-3/TRBV12-4,few,CAGPDEGQESTGELFF,TGTGCCGGGCCAGACGAAGGACAGGAGAGTACCGGGGAGCTGTTTTTT
TRBD1,TRBJ2-7,TRBV6-2/TRBV6-3,medium-sized,CASSYSTGGYEQYF,TGTGCCAGCAGTTACTCGACAGGGGGCTACGAGCAGTACTTC
.,TRBJ2-1,TRBV6-5,.,CASSYGAGPPLIF,TGTGCCAGCAGTTACGGGGCCGGTCCACCTTTGATCTTC
.,TRBJ1-1,TRBV7-2,many,CASSQKMNTEAFF,TGTGCCAGCAGCCAGAAGATGAACACTGAAGCTTTCTTT
.,TRBJ2-7,TRBV2,many,CASSEAGGAYEQYF,TGTGCCAGCAGTGAAGCGGGGGGTGCGTACGAGCAGTACTTC
TRBD1,TRBJ2-7,TRBV5-4,.,CASSWKDRSPYEQYF,TGTGCCAGCAGCTGGAAGGACAGGAGTCCCTACGAGCAGTACTTC
.,TRBJ1-1,TRBV27,medium-sized,CASTLTSANTEAFF,TGTGCCAGCACCCTGACGAGTGCGAACACTGAAGCTTTCTTT
TRBD1,TRBJ2-2,TRBV29-1,many,CSVEDRGIETGELFF,TGCAGCGTTGAGGACAGGGGTATTGAGACCGGGGAGCTGTTTTTT
.,TRBJ2-1,TRBV27,many,CASSFNYEQFF,TGTGCCAGTAGCTTTAACTATGAGCAGTTCTTC
TRBD1,TRBJ1-1,TRBV19,.,CASRRDRRLNTEAFF,TGTGCCAGCCGCCGGGACAGGAGGTTGAACACTGAAGCTTTCTTT
.,TRBJ2-7,TRBV27,.,CASSLRAFYEQYF,TGTGCCAGCAGTTTGAGAGCCTTCTACGAGCAGTACTTC
TRBD2,TRBJ2-2,TRBV6-5,few,CASSYQSGVDTGELFF,TGTGCCAGCAGTTACCAGAGCGGGGTGGACACCGGGGAGCTGTTTTTT
.,TRBJ1-1,TRBV29-1,many,CSVVRGLATEAFF,TGCAGCGTTGTCAGGGGATTGGCCACTGAAGCTTTCTTT
TRBD2,TRBJ2-1,TRBV4-2,.,CASSRTSGAGNEQFF,TGTGCCAGCAGCCGGACTAGCGGGGCGGGCAATGAGCAGTTCTTC
.,TRBJ2-5,TRBV29-1,many,CSVELRPAPTQYF,TGCAGCGTTGAACTTCGGCCAGCTCCGACCCAGTACTTC
TRBD2,TRBJ2-2,TRBV6-2/TRBV6-3,many,CASSYPRSGGWTGELFF,TGTGCCAGCAGTTACCCGCGAAGCGGGGGTTGGACCGGGGAGCTGTTTTTT
.,TRBJ2-1,TRBV10-3,many,CASGVAHEQFF,TGTGCCTCGGGGGTGGCCCATGAGCAGTTCTTC
TRBD2,TRBJ2-3,TRBV6-4,many,CASSDGGGTTDTQYF,TGTGCCAGCAGTGACGGGGGGGGGACCACAGATACGCAGTATTTT
TRBD1,TRBJ2-4,TRBV5-6,many,CASSHKPGQGNIQYF,TGTGCCAGCAGCCATAAACCGGGACAGGGCAACATTCAGTACTTC
.,TRBJ2-2,TRBV7-2,many,CASSLFLIQGGELFF,TGTGCCAGCAGCCTCTTCCTGATTCAAGGCGGGGAGCTGTTTTTT
.,TRBJ1-3,TRBV3-1,many,CASSQEGRGAENTIYF,TGTGCCAGCAGCCAAGAGGGTAGGGGCGCCGAAAACACCATATATTTT
.,TRBJ2-7,TRBV7-9,.,CTSSLFSGSLYEQYF,TGTACCAGCAGCTTATTTTCGGGGTCCCTCTACGAGCAGTACTTC
TRBD2,TRBJ2-1,TRBV5-1,many,CASQWGRDEQFF,TGCGCCAGCCAATGGGGGAGGGATGAGCAGTTCTTC
TRBD1,TRBJ2-3,TRBV29-1,.,CSAGTGSLTDTQYF,TGCAGCGCCGGGACAGGGTCTCTCACAGATACGCAGTATTTT
.,TRBJ1-4,TRBV10-3,medium-sized,CAISESTRHPWIEKLFF,TGTGCCATCAGTGAGTCGACGCGGCACCCGTGGATTGAAAAACTGTTTTTT
.,TRBJ2-2,TRBV11-2,many,CASSAHQQADTGELFF,TGTGCCAGCAGCGCCCACCAACAGGCGGACACCGGGGAGCTGTTTTTT
TRBD2,TRBJ2-3,TRBV4-1,.,CASSQYERGDLPDTQYF,TGCGCCAGCAGCCAATATGAGCGGGGGGACCTTCCAGATACGCAGTATTTT
TRBD2,TRBJ2-3,TRBV7-8,many,CASSSRLAGADADTQYF,TGTGCCAGCAGCTCCCGACTAGCGGGGGCGGATGCAGATACGCAGTATTTT
.,TRBJ2-3,TRBV12-3/TRBV12-4,few,CASTWGGRIADTQYF,TGTGCCAGCACCTGGGGGGGGCGCATTGCAGATACGCAGTATTTT
.,TRBJ2-3,TRBV7-9,many,CASSSFGEGVTDTQYF,TGTGCCAGCAGCTCGTTCGGGGAGGGGGTCACAGATACGCAGTATTTT
TRBD1,TRBJ2-3,TRBV7-3,once,CASSVGGQGATDTQYF,TGTGCCAGCAGCGTCGGGGGACAGGGGGCAACAGATACGCAGTATTTT
.,TRBJ1-1,TRBV3-1,.,CASSQVSPGVEAFF,TGTGCCAGCAGCCAAGTTTCCCCCGGGGTGGAAGCTTTCTTT
.,TRBJ2-1,TRBV9,many,CASSVQGGPYNEQFF,TGTGCCAGCAGCGTACAGGGAGGTCCCTACAATGAGCAGTTCTTC
TRBD1,TRBJ2-7,TRBV30,many,CAWSLQGDEQYF,TGTGCCTGGAGTCTACAGGGGGACGAGCAGTACTTC
TRBD2,TRBJ2-1,TRBV4-3,many,CASSQVQRGGYNEQFF,TGCGCCAGCAGCCAAGTACAGCGGGGGGGTTACAATGAGCAGTTCTTC
TRBD1,TRBJ1-2,TRBV15,many,CATSRVFWDRVRGNYGYTF,TGTGCCACCAGCAGAGTGTTTTGGGACAGGGTCCGAGGAAACTATGGCTACACCTTC
TRBD1,TRBJ2-7,TRBV2,many,CASNNPGQGAYEQYF,TGTGCCAGCAACAACCCGGGACAGGGGGCCTACGAGCAGTACTTC
.,TRBJ2-2,TRBV29-1,many,CSVKSAGELFF,TGCAGCGTTAAGAGTGCCGGGGAGCTGTTTTTT
.,TRBJ2-5,TRBV14,many,CASSQATQTQYF,TGTGCCAGCAGCCAAGCAACACAGACCCAGTACTTC
.,TRBJ2-3,TRBV12-3/TRBV12-4,many,CASLPGRGTDTQYF,TGTGCCAGCCTGCCGGGGCGGGGCACAGATACGCAGTATTTT
.,TRBJ1-1,TRBV12-3/TRBV12-4,many,CASSPPGPAKNTEAFF,TGTGCCAGCAGCCCACCCGGGCCAGCTAAGAACACTGAAGCTTTCTTT
.,TRBJ2-4,TRBV12-3/TRBV12-4,.,CASSFAGGRDIQYF,TGTGCCAGCAGTTTTGCCGGGGGAAGGGACATTCAGTACTTC
.,TRBJ2-1,TRBV7-9,.,CASSPRLGGLSYNEQFF,TGTGCCAGCAGCCCCCGGCTGGGGGGGCTTTCCTACAATGAGCAGTTCTTC
TRBD2,TRBJ2-5,TRBV20-1,few,CSAIIGLAGPRETQYF,TGCAGTGCTATCATCGGACTAGCGGGGCCGAGGGAGACCCAGTACTTC
TRBD1,TRBJ1-5,TRBV4-2,few,CASSLGQGRDGNQPQHF,TGTGCCAGCAGCCTGGGACAGGGGAGGGATGGCAATCAGCCCCAGCATTTT
TRBD1,TRBJ1-5,TRBV29-1,few,CSVSNAGGLNQPQHF,TGCAGCGTTTCAAACGCAGGGGGCCTGAATCAGCCCCAGCATTTT
.,TRBJ1-2,TRBV29-1,few,CSVEDDGGPNYGYTF,TGCAGCGTTGAAGATGACGGGGGGCCTAACTATGGCTACACCTTC
TRBD2,TRBJ2-1,TRBV7-6,many,CASSGGAYNEQFF,TGTGCCAGCAGCGGGGGGGCCTACAATGAGCAGTTCTTC
.,TRBJ1-5,TRBV12-3/TRBV12-4,many,CASSLDRDLWQPQHF,TGTGCCAGCAGTTTAGACAGGGACTTATGGCAGCCCCAGCATTTT
TRBD1,TRBJ1-2,TRBV29-1,many,CSVELTGGEGYTF,TGCAGCGTTGAGCTGACAGGGGGTGAAGGCTACACCTTC
TRBD2,TRBJ2-1,TRBV29-1,few,CSAVGLAGGMVYNEQFF,TGCAGCGCTGTCGGACTAGCGGGGGGGATGGTTTACAATGAGCAGTTCTTC
.,TRBJ1-1,TRBV10-3,.,CAISEEWGEWGTEAFF,TGTGCCATCAGTGAGGAATGGGGCGAGTGGGGCACTGAAGCTTTCTTT
TRBD2,TRBJ2-3,TRBV11-2,many,CASSFLVSETSTSTDTQYF,TGTGCCAGCAGCTTCCTCGTCTCTGAGACTAGCACTAGCACAGATACGCAGTATTTT